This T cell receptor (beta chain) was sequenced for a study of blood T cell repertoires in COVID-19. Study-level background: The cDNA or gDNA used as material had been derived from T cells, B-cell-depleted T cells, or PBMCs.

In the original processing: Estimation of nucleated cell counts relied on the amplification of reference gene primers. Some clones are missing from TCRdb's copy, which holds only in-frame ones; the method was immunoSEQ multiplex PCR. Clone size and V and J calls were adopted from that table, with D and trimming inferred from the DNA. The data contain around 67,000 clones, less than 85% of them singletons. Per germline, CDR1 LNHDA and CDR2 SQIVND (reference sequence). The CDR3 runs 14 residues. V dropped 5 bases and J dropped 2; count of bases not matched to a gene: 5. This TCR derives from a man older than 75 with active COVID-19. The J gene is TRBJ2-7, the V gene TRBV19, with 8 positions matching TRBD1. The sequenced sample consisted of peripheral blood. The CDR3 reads CASSLQGGAYEQYF. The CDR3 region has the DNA TGTGCCAGTAGTTTACAGGGGGGAGCCTACGAGCAGTACTTC.